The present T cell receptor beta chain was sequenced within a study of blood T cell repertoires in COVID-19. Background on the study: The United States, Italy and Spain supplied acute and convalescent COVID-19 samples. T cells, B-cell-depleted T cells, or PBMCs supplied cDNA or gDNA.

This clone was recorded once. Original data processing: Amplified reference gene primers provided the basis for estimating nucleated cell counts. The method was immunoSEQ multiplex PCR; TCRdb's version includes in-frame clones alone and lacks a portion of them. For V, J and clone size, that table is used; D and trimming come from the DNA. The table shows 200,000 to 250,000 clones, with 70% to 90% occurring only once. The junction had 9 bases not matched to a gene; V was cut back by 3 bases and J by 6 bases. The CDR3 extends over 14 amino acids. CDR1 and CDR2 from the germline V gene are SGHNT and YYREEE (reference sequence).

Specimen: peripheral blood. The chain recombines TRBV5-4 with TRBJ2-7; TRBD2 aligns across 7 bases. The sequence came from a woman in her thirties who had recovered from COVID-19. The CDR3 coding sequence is TGTGCCAGCAGCTCCCTAGCGGCGCCCCTCGAGCAGTACTTC. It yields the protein CASSSLAAPLEQYF.